This record covers a single TCR beta chain. Its antigen remains unknown. The germline V gene encodes CDR1 MGHDK and CDR2 SYGVNS. This CDR3 is built from 15 residues. V lost 1 base, J lost 9 bases, and 18 bases lay in between. Sequenced by immunoSEQ multiplex PCR; TCRdb stores in-frame clones only, minus some. The data contain about 37,000 clones, roughly 90% of them singletons. The record originates from a study of CD4 T cells in relation to SARS-CoV-2 and coronaviruses. Study as a whole: Convalescent patients had median age 38.5 years, range about 20 to 75.

The study, taken as a whole, reports: Crossreactivity was assessed only for spike protein, not other viral proteins. Crossreactive clones expanded significantly less to SARS-CoV-2 than monoreactive clones. Around two thirds of donors had memory CD4+ clonotypes crossrecognizing SARS-CoV-2 and common cold coronavirus spike.

The chain uses TRBV25-1 and TRBJ2-5; unclear D gene. The receptor comes from an adult with COVID-19. The material sequenced was memory CD4+ T cells from PBMCs. CDR3 sequence (DNA): TGTGCCAGCAGTGAATTAGGCGCAGCCCCCAGAGCCCAGTACTTC. Encoded protein: CASSELGAAPRAQYF.